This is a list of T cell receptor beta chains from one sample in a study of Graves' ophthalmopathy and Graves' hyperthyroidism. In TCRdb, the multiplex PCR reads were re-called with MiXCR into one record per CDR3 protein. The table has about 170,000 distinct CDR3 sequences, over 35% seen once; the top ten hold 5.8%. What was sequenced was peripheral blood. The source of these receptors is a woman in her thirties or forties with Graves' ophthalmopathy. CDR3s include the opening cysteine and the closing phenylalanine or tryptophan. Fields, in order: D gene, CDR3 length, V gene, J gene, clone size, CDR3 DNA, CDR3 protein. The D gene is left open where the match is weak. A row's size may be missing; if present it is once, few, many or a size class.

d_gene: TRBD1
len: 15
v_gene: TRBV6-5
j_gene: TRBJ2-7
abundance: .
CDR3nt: TGTGCCAGCAGTTCAACAGGGGTCCCCCCCCACGAGCAGTACTTC
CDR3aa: CASSSTGVPPHEQYF

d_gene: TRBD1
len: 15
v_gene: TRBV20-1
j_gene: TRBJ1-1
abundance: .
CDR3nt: TGCAGTGCTAGAGGGACAGGGGGCTTGAACACTGAAGCTTTCTTT
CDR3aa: CSARGTGGLNTEAFF

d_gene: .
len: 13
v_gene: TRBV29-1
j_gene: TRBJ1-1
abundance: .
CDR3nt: TGCAGCGTTGAGTATGGGGAGGGCACTGAAGCTTTCTTT
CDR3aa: CSVEYGEGTEAFF

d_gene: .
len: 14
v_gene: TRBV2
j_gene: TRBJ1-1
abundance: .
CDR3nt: TGTGCCTCAACCGAGGGGTTTATGAACACTGAAGCTTTCTTT
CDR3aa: CASTEGFMNTEAFF

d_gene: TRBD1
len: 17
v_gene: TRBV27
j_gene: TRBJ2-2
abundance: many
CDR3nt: TGTGCCAGCAGTCTCTCGAGGGACAGCGCGAACACCGGGGAGCTGTTTTTT
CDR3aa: CASSLSRDSANTGELFF

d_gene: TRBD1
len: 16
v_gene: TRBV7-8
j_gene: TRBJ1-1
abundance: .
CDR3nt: TGTGCCAGCAGGTATGCGAGGGGACAGACGAACACTGAAGCTTTCTTT
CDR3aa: CASRYARGQTNTEAFF

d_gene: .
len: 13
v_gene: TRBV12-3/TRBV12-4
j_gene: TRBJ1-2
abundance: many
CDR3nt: TGTGCCAGCAGTTTAGCAGGGACCTATGGCTACACCTTC
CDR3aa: CASSLAGTYGYTF

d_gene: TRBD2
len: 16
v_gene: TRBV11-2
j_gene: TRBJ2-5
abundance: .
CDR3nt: TGTGCCAGCAGCTTAGAAGCTAGCGGGAGTTTGGAGACCCAGTACTTC
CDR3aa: CASSLEASGSLETQYF

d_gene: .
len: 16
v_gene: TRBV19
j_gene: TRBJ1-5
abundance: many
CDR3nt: TGTGCCAGTAGTAGCACTCGACAGGTTGACAATCAGCCCCAGCATTTT
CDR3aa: CASSSTRQVDNQPQHF

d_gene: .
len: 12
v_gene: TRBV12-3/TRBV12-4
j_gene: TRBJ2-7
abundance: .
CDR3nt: TGTGCCAGCAGTTTAACCTGGGGGGAGCAGTACTTC
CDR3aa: CASSLTWGEQYF

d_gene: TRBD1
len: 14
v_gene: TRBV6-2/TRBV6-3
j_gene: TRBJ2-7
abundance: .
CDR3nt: TGTGCCAGCAGAGAACAGGGGAGCCCCAACGAGCAGTACTTC
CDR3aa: CASREQGSPNEQYF

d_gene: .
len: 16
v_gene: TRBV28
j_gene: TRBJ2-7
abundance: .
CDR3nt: TGTGCCAGCAGTTCCCGTTTAAGCGGAGATACCTACGAGCAGTACTTC
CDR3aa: CASSSRLSGDTYEQYF

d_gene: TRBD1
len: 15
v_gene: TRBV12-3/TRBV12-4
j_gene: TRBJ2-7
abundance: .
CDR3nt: TGTGCCAGCAGCACCGGGACAGGGCGGTCCTACGAGCAGTACTTC
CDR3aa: CASSTGTGRSYEQYF

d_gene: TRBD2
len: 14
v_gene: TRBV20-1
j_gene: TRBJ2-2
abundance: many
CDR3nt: TGCAGTGCTGCTCATAGCGGGAGCACCGGGGAGCTGTTTTTT
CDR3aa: CSAAHSGSTGELFF

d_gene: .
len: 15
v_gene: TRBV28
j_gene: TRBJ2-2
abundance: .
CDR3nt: TGTGCCAGCAGTTTCAATCAGGGGGGCACCGGGGAGCTGTTTTTT
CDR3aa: CASSFNQGGTGELFF

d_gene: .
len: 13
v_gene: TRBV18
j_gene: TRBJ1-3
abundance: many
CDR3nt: TGTGCCAGCTCACCGGGCATTGGAAACACCATATATTTT
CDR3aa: CASSPGIGNTIYF

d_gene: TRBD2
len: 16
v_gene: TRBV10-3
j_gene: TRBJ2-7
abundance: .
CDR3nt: TGTGCCACCACACGGACTAGCGGAGGCCCGCCCTACGAGCAGTACTTC
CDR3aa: CATTRTSGGPPYEQYF

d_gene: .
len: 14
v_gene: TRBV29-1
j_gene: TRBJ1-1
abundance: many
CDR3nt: TGCAGCGTTTATCCCGCCTTGGCTAACACTGAAGCTTTCTTT
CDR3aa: CSVYPALANTEAFF

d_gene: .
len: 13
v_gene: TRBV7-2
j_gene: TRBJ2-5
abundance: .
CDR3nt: TGTGCCAGCAGCCGCGGGTATGAGGAGACCCAGTACTTC
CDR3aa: CASSRGYEETQYF

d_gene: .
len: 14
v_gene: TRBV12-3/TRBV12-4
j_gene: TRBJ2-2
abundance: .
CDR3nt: TGTGCCAGCAGCCCCCTTCCGTGGTCCGGGGAGCTGTTTTTT
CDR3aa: CASSPLPWSGELFF

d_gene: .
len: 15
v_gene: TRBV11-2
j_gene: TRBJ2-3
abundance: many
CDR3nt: TGTGCCAGCAGCTTAGGGGGGTTAGTTGCAGATACGCAGTATTTT
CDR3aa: CASSLGGLVADTQYF

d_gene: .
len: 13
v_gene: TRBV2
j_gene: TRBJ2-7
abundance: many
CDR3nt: TGTGCCAGCACCCTCAGGATCCTCTACGAGCAGTACTTC
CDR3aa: CASTLRILYEQYF

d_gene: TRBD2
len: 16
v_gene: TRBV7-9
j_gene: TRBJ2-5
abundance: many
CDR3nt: TGTGCCAGCACCCCCCGGACTAGCGGGGGGCGGGAGACCCAGTACTTC
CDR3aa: CASTPRTSGGRETQYF

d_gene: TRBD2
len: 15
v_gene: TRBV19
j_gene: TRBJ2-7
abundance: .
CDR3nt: TGTGCCAGACAGGGACTAGCGGGAGGGTGCTACGAGCAGTACTTC
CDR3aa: CARQGLAGGCYEQYF

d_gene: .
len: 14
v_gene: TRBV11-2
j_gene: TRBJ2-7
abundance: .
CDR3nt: TGTGCCAGCAGCTCCGAGTATTCCTCCTACGAGCAGTACTTC
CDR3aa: CASSSEYSSYEQYF

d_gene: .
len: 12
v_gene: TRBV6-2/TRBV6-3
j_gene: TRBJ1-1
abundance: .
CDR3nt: TGTGCCAGCAGTTCCAGATGGGCCGAAGCTTTCTTT
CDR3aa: CASSSRWAEAFF

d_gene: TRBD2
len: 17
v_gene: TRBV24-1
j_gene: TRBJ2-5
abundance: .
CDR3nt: TGTGCCACCAGTGAGGCTAGCGGGAGGGCCTCGCGAGAGACCCAGTACTTC
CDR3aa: CATSEASGRASRETQYF

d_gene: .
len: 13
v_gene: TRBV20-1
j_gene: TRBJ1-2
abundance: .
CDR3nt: TGCAGTGCTTCTCTTACAGGGTACTATGGCTACACCTTC
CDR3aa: CSASLTGYYGYTF

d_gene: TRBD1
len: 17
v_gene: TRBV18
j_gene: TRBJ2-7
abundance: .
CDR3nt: TGTGCCAGCTCACCCGTCCCGAAAGGGACAGACCCCTACGAGCAGTACTTC
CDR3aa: CASSPVPKGTDPYEQYF

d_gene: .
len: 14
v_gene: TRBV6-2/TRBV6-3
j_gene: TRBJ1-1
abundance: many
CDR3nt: TGTGCCAGCAACCCGGGACTCACGAACACTGAAGCTTTCTTT
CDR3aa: CASNPGLTNTEAFF

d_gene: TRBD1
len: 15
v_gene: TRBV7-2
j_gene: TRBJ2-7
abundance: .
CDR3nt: TGTGCCAGCAGCTCCCTTCCGGGACAGGGGTACGAGCAGTACTTC
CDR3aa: CASSSLPGQGYEQYF

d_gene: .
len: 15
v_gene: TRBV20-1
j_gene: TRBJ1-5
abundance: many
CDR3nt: TGCAGTGCTAGACACAGGGTTGTTAGCAATCAGCCCCAGCATTTT
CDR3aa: CSARHRVVSNQPQHF

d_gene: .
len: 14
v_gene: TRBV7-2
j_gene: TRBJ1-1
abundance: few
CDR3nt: TGTGCCAGCAGCCATCAGAGGGACATCATTGAAGCTTTCTTT
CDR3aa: CASSHQRDIIEAFF

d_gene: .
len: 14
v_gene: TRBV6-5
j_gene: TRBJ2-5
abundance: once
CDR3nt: TGTGCCAGCAGTATCGAGGCGCCCAAGAAGACCCAGTACTTC
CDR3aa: CASSIEAPKKTQYF

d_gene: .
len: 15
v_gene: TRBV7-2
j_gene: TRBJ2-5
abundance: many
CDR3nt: TGTGCCAGCGCCCCAACAAGGGCCCGAGGGAAGACCCAGTACTTC
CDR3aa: CASAPTRARGKTQYF

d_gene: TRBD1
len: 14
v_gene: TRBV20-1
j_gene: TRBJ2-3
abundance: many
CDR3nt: TGCAGTGCTCCCGGGACAGGAGGAGCAGATACGCAGTATTTT
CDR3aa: CSAPGTGGADTQYF

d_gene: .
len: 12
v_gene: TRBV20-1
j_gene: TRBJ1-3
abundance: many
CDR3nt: TGCAGTGCTCCTGGATCTGGAAACACCATATATTTT
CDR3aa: CSAPGSGNTIYF

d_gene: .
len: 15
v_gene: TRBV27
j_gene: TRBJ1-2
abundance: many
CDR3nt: TGTGCCAGCAGTTTAAAGGGGGTTGACAACTATGGCTACACCTTC
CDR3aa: CASSLKGVDNYGYTF